This T cell receptor (beta chain) was sequenced in a study of shared T cell receptors in the human thymus. Assay used: immunoSEQ multiplex PCR; TCRdb lists only in-frame clones, some missing. The repertoire consists of about 660,000 clones, with approximately 88% occurring once and the leading ten covering around 0.0099%. V lost 2 bases to trimming and J lost 3 bases, with 16 bases between them. The germline gives CDR1 SGHTA, CDR2 FQGTGA. The CDR3 has 17 residues. The same sample was also used in a study of human thymus T cells. Per that paper: Obtained as resections during corrective heart surgery, the thymus tissue was then studied. Unrelated people showed highly overlapping thymic repertoires, related research reported.

The chain combines TRBV7-3 with TRBJ2-2, with D maybe TRBD2 (6 bases). The sequence came from a boy under two years old with a congenital heart defect. What was sequenced was thymocytes. This chain's CDR3 is CASSLGGRSGHTGELFF. CDR3 sequence (DNA): TGTGCCAGCAGCTTAGGGGGGAGATCGGGACACACCGGGGAGCTGTTTTTT.